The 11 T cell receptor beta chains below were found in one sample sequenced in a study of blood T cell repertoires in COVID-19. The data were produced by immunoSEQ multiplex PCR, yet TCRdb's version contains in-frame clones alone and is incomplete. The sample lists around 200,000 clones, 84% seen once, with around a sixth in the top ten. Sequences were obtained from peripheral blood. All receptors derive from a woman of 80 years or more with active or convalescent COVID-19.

CDR3 coding DNA: TGTGCCAGCTCACCGGCCCCAGGGGGCGACTATGGCTACACCTTC. Amino acids: CASSPAPGGDYGYTF. V is TRBV18 and J is TRBJ1-2; 8 nucleotides align to TRBD1. The CDR3 is 15 amino acids. V was clipped by 3 bases and J by 3 bases; unmatched bases: 6. CDR1 KGHSH and CDR2 LQKENI come from the germline V gene.

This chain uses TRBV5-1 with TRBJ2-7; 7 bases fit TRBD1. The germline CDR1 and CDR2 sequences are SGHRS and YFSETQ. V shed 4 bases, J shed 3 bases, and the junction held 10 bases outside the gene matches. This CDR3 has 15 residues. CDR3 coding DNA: TGCGCCAGCAGCCGGGGCGAGACAGGGCTCTACGAGCAGTACTTC. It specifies CASSRGETGLYEQYF. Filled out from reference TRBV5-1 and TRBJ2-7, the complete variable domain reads KAGVTQTPRYLIKTRGQQVTLSCSPISGHRSVSWYQQTPGQGLQFLFEYFSETQRNKGNFPGRFSGRQFSNSRSEMNVSTLELGDSALYLCASSRGETGLYEQYFGPGTRLTVT.

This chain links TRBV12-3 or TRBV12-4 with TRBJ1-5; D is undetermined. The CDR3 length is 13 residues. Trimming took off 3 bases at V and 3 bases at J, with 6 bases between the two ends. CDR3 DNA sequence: TGTGCCAGCAGTTTGTCCCTCAATCAGCCCCAGCATTTT. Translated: CASSLSLNQPQHF.

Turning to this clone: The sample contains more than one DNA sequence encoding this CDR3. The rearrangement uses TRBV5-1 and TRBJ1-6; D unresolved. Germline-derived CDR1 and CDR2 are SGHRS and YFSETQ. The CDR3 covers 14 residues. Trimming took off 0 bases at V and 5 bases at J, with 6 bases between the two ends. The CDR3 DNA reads TGCGCCAGCAGCTTGGTCGGGGATAATTCACCCCTCCACTTT. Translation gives CASSLVGDNSPLHF.

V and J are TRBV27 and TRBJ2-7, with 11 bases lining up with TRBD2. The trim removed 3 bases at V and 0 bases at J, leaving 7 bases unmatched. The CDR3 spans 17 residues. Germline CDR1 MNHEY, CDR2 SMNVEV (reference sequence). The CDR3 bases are TGTGCCAGCAGTTTGGGACTAGCGGAGGTTTCCTCCTACGAGCAGTACTTC. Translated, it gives CASSLGLAEVSSYEQYF.

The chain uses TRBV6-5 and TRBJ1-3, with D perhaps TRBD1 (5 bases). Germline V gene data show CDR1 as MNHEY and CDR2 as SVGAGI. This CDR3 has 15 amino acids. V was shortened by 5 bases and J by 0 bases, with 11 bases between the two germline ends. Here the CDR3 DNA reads TGTGCCAGCAGTCGGGGGACGAACTCTGGAAACACCATATATTTT. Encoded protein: CASSRGTNSGNTIYF.

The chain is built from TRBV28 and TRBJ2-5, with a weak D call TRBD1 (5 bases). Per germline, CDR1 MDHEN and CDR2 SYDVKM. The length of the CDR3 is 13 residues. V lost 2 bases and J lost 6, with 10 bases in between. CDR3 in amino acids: CASSLRSGQTQYF. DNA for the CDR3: TGTGCCAGCAGTTTAAGGTCAGGGCAGACCCAGTACTTC.

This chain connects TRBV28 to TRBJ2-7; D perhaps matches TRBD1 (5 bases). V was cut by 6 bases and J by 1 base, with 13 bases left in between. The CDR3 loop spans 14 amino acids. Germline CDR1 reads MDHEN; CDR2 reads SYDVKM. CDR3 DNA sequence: TGTGCCAGCAGACCCCAGGGAAGGTCCTACGAGCAGTACTTC. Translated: CASRPQGRSYEQYF.

In DNA form, the CDR3 reads TGTGCCAGCAGTTTCGCCCCGCAGGGGTGGGAGACCCAGTACTTC. This codes for CASSFAPQGWETQYF. This rearrangement joins TRBV28 to TRBJ2-5; D might be TRBD1 (6 bases). The CDR3 totals 15 residues. Between the trimmed V and J ends, which lost 3 bases and 5 bases, there was a span of 16 bases. Germline CDR1 is MDHEN and CDR2 is SYDVKM.

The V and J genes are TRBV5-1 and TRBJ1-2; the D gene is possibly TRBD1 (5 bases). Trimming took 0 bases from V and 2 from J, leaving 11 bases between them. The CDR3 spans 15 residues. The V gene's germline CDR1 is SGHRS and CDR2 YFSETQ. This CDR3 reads CASSLGSTENYGYTF. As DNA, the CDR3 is TGCGCCAGCAGCTTGGGATCGACAGAAAACTATGGCTACACCTTC.

CDR3 region: CATSGTATDTQYF. In DNA form, the CDR3 reads TGTGCCACCAGTGGAACAGCCACAGATACGCAGTATTTT. The chain is built from TRBV24-1 and TRBJ2-3; D call uncertain. This CDR3 is built from 13 residues. The germline CDR1 and CDR2 sequences are KGHDR and SFDVKD. Deletions cut 5 bases from V and 2 bases from J, with 7 bases between.